This TCR beta chain was found in a study of identical twins. Regarding the study as a whole: Out-of-frame sharing of TCR alpha in monozygotic twins was underestimated by models. Where out-of-frame alpha sequences were twin-shared, they showed excess low generation probability. In zero-insertion analyses, partial confounding could arise from invariant MAIT and iNKT cells.

Only a few counts were recorded for this clonotype. Its antigen is not identified. Using its own MiXCR run on the 5' RACE reads, TCRdb lists one record per CDR3 protein. The sample includes a few hundred thousand distinct CDR3 sequences, approximately 10% of them seen just once. The germline V and J ends were trimmed by 1 base and 0 bases, with 9 bases remaining between them. The CDR3 sequence is 15 residues long. CDR1 LNHDA and CDR2 SQIVND come from the germline V gene (reference sequence). Sequenced sample: naive T cells sorted from blood. V is TRBV19 and J is TRBJ1-1; D is ambiguous. The TCR originated in a woman in her forties or fifties in good health. The CDR3 DNA reads TGTGCCAGTAGTATAGGCCCATCATTGAACACTGAAGCTTTCTTT. Protein product: CASSIGPSLNTEAFF. The whole variable domain, filled in from reference TRBV19 and TRBJ1-1, reads DGGITQSPKYLFRKEGQNVTLSCEQNLNHDAMYWYRQDPGQGLRLIYYSQIVNDFQKGDIAEGYSVSREKKESFPLTVTSAQKNPTAFYLCASSIGPSLNTEAFFGQGTRLTVV.